This T cell receptor beta chain was sequenced in a study of blood T cell repertoires in COVID-19. The protocol was immunoSEQ multiplex PCR, while the TCRdb copy is restricted to in-frame clones and leaves out a portion. The sample carries tens of thousands of clones, under 95% recorded once. The V end was cut by 6 bases, the J end by 12 bases, with 12 bases between. In germline, CDR1 is SNHLY, CDR2 FYNNEI. This CDR3 spans 12 amino acids. J is TRBJ1-6 and V is TRBV2; TRBD1 is a possible D gene (5 bases). The receptor was derived from a human donor in a cohort sampled during active COVID-19. The sample comprised peripheral blood. The DNA of the CDR3 is TGTGCCAGCAGACCAACAGGCATACCCCTCCACTTT. This encodes CASRPTGIPLHF. Full variable domain (missing parts from reference TRBV2 and TRBJ1-6): EPEVTQTPSHQVTQMGQEVILRCVPISNHLYFYWYRQILGQKVEFLVSFYNNEISEKSEIFDDQFSVERPDGSNFTLKIRSTKLEDSAMYFCASRPTGIPLHFGNGTRLTVT.